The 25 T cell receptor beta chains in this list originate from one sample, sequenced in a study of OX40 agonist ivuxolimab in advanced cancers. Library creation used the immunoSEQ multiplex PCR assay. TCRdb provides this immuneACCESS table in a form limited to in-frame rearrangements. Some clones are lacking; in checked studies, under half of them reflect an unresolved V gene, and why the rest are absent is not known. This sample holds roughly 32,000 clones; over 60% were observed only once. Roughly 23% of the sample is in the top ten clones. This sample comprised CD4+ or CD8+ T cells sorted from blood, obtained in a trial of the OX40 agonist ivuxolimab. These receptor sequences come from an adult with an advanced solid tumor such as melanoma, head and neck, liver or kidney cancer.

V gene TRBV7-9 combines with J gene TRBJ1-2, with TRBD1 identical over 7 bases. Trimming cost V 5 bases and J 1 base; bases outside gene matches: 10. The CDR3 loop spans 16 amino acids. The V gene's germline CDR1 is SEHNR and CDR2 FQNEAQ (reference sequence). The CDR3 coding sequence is TGTGCCAGCAGCCCAACCGGGACAGCGAATAACTATGGCTACACCTTC. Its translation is CASSPTGTANNYGYTF.

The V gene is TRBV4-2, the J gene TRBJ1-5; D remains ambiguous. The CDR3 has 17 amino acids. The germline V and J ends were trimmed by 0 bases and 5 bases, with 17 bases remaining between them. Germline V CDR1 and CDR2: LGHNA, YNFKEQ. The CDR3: CASSQEGLHDPYQPQHF. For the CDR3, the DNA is TGTGCCAGCAGCCAAGAAGGTCTTCACGATCCCTATCAGCCCCAGCATTTT.

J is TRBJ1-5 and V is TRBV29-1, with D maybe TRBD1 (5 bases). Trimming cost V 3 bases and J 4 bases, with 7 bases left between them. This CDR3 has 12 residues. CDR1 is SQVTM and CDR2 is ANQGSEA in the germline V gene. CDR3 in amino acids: CSVDRDNQPQHF. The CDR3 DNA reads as TGCAGCGTTGACAGGGATAATCAGCCCCAGCATTTT.

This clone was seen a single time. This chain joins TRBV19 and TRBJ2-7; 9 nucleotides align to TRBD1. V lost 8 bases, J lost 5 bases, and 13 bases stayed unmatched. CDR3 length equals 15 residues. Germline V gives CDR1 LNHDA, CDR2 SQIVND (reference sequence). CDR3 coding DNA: TGTGCCAGTGCCCGGGGACAGGGATATTCCGACGAGCAGTACTTC. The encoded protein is CASARGQGYSDEQYF.

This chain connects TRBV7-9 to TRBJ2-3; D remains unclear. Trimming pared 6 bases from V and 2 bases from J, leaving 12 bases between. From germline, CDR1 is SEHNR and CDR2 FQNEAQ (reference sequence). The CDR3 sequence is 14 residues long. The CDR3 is CASRYEQITDTQYF. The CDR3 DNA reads TGTGCCAGCAGGTATGAACAGATCACAGATACGCAGTATTTT.

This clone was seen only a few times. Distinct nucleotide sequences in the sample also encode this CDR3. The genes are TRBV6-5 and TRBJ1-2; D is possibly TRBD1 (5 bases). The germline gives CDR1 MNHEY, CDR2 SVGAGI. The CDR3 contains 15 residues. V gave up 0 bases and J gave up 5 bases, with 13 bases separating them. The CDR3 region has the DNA TGTGCCAGCAGTTACTCCAGGGACTCTGGGTATGGCTACACCTTC. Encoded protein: CASSYSRDSGYGYTF.

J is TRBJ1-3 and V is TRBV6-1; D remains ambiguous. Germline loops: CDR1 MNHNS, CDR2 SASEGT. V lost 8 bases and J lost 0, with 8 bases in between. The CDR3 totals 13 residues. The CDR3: CASVFYSGNTIYF. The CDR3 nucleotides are TGTGCCAGCGTTTTTTACTCTGGAAACACCATATATTTT.

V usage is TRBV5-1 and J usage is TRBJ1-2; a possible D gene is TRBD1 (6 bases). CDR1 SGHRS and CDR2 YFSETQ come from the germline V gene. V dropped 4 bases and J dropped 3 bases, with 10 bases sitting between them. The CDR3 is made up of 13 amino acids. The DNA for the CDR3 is TGCGCCAGCAGCATATCAGGGGACTATGGCTACACCTTC. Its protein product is CASSISGDYGYTF.

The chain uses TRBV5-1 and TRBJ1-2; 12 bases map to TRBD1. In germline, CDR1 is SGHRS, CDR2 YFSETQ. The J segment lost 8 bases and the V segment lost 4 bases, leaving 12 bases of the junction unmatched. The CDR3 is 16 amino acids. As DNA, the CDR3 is TGCGCCAGCAGCCCCCTGACCGGGACAGGGGGCTACGGCTACACCTTC. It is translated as CASSPLTGTGGYGYTF.

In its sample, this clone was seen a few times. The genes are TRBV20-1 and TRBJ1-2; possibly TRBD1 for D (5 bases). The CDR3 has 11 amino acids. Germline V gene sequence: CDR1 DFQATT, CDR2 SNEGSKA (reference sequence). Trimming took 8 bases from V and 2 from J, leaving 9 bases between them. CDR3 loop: CSYQGNYGYTF. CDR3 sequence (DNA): TGCAGTTACCAGGGCAACTATGGCTACACCTTC.

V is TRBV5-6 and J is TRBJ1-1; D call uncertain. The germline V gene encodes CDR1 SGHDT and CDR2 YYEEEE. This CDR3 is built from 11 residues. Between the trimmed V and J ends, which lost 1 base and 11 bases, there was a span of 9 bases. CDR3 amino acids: CASSLFFEAFF. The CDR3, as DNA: TGTGCCAGCAGCTTGTTCTTTGAGGCTTTCTTT.

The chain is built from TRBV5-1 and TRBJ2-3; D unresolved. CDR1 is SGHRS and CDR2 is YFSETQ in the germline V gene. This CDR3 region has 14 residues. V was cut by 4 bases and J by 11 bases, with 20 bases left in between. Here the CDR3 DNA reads TGCGCCAGCAGCCCCGGGTCGTTTCTCAACGAGCAGTATTTT. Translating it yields CASSPGSFLNEQYF.

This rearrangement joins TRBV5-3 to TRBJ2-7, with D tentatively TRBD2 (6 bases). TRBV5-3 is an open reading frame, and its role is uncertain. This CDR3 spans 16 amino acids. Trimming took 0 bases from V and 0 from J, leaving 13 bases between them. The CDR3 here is CARSLAPGTASYEQYF. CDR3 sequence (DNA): TGTGCCAGAAGCTTGGCTCCAGGGACTGCCTCCTACGAGCAGTACTTC.

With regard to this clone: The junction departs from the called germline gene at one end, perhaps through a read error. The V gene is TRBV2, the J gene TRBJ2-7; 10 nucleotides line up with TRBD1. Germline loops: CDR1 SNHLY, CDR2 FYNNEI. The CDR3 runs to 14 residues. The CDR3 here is CASNERDRGLEQYF. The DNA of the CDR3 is TGTGCCAGCAATGAACGGGACAGGGGACTCGAGCAGTACTTC.

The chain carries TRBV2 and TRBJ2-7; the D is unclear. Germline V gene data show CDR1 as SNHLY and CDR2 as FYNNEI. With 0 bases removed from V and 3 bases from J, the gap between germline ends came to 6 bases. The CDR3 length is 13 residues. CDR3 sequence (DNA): TGTGCCAGCAGTGAAGCCTTGGTCTACGAGCAGTACTTC. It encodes CASSEALVYEQYF.

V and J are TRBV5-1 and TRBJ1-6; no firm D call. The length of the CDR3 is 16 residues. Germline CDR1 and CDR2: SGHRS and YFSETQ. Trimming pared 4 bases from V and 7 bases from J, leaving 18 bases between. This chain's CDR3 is CASSPGNSVQNSPLHF. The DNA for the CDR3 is TGCGCCAGCAGCCCAGGAAACAGTGTCCAAAATTCACCCCTCCACTTT.

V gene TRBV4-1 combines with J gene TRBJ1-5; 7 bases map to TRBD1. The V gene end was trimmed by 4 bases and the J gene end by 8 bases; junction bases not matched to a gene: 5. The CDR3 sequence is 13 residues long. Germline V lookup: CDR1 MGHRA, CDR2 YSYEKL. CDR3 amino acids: CASSRIDREPQHF. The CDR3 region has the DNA TGCGCCAGCAGCCGGATTGACAGGGAGCCCCAGCATTTT.

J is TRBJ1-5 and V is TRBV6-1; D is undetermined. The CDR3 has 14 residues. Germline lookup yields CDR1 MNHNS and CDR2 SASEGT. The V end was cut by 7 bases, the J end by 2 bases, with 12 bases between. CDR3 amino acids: CASTQGQRNQPQHF. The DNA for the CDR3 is TGTGCCAGCACTCAAGGGCAGCGCAATCAGCCCCAGCATTTT.

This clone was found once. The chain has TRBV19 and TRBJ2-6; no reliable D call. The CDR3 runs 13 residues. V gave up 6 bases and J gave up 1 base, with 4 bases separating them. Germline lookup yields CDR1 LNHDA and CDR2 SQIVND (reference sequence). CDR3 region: CASSASGANVLTF. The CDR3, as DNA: TGTGCCAGTAGCGCATCTGGGGCCAACGTCCTGACTTTC.

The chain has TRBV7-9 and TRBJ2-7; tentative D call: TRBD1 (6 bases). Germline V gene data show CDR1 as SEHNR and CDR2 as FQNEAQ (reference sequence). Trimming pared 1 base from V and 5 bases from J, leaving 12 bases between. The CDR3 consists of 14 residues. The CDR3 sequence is CASSLVSGADEQYF. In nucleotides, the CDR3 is TGTGCCAGCAGCTTAGTGTCAGGGGCCGACGAGCAGTACTTC.

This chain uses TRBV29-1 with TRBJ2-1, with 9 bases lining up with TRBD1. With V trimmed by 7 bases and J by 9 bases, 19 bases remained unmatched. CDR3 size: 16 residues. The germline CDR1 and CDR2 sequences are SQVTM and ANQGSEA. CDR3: CSAGRLTGGSVVEQFF. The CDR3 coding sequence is TGCAGCGCCGGTAGGCTTACAGGGGGCTCGGTTGTTGAGCAGTTCTTC.

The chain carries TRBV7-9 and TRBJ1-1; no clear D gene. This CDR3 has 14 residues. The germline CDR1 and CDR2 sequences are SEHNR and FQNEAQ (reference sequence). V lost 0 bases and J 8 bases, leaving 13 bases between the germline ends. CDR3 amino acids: CASSLARGSEEAFF. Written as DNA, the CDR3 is TGTGCCAGCAGCTTAGCGAGAGGGTCGGAAGAAGCTTTCTTT.

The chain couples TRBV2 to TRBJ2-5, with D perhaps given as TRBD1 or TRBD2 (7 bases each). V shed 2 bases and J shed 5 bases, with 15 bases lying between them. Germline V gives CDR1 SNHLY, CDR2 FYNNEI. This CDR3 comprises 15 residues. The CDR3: CASSEWGRGLETQYF. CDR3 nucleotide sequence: TGTGCCAGCAGTGAATGGGGGAGGGGGCTGGAGACCCAGTACTTC.

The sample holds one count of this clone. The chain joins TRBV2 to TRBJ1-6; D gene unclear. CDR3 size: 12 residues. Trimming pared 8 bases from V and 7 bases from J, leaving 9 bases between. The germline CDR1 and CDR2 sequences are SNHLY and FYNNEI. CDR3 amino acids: CASGRENSPLHF. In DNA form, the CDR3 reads TGTGCCAGCGGACGGGAAAATTCACCCCTCCACTTT. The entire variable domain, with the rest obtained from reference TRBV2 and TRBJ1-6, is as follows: EPEVTQTPSHQVTQMGQEVILRCVPISNHLYFYWYRQILGQKVEFLVSFYNNEISEKSEIFDDQFSVERPDGSNFTLKIRSTKLEDSAMYFCASGRENSPLHFGNGTRLTVT.

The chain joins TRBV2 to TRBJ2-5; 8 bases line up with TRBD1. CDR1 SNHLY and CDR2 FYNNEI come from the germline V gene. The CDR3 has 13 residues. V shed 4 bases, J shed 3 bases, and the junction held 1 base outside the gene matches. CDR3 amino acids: CASSGTGKETQYF. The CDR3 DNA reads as TGTGCCAGCAGTGGGACAGGGAAAGAGACCCAGTACTTC.